This TCR beta chain derives from a study of T cells after yellow fever vaccination. Template switching with 5'RACE generated the TCR cDNA and added a universal primer site and UMIs. TCRdb analysed the 5' RACE reads with MiXCR anew, one entry per CDR3 protein. The table lists 340,000 or so distinct CDR3 sequences, 12% of them singletons. Study findings and constraints: Boosting was followed by the reappearance of most primary-vaccination clones (under 97% CD4, about 90% CD8). The study noted that FACS-sorted repertoires could contain abundant clonotypes contaminating from the bulk population.

The CDR3 is 11 residues long. CDR1 is SGHDT, CDR2 YYEEEE, per germline. V dropped 1 base and J dropped 7 bases, with 5 bases sitting between them. Notes on this clonotype: The antigen is unknown.

Sequencing used CD4+ T cells sorted from PBMCs, obtained 15 days after the yellow fever booster vaccination. The chain employs TRBV5-6 and TRBJ1-2, with D unclear. The receptor was isolated from a man aged 18 to 30 who received the YFV17D yellow fever vaccine. The DNA of the CDR3 is TGTGCCAGCAGCTTGATTAGTGGCTACACCTTC. This gives the protein CASSLISGYTF.